This T cell receptor (beta chain) originates from a study of blood T cells in healthy people across ages. Points from the study as a whole: Both higher diversity and more naive CD4+ cells marked long-lived donors when set against aged donors.

It was with a sample-barcoded 5' primer and a J-beta primer mix that a second PCR of about 7 to 12 cycles was run. TCRdb re-derived calls from the 5' RACE reads in MiXCR, one entry per CDR3 protein. Among hundreds of thousands of distinct CDR3 sequences listed, roughly 50% were seen once. From germline, CDR1 is SEHNR and CDR2 FQNEAQ (reference sequence). This CDR3 has 15 residues. V shed 5 bases, J shed 8 bases, and the junction held 11 bases outside the gene matches. Only a few counts were recorded for this clonotype. What it binds is unknown. Sequencing was carried out using blood. V usage is TRBV7-9 and J usage is TRBJ1-4; 7 positions match TRBD1. This sequence originates from a man between 40 and 49 years old in good health. The CDR3: CASSDVTGKGEKLFF. DNA for the CDR3: TGTGCCAGCAGCGACGTGACAGGGAAGGGAGAAAAACTGTTTTTT.